These 16 T cell receptor beta chains were all obtained from the same sample, sequenced in a study of regulatory T cells in long-lasting Graves disease (dated by TCRdb to the early 2020s). The time point label here, explained by the study, means: persistent/refractory GD, antithyroid drugs over 5 years with positive TRAb. RNA was extracted from PBMCs in TRIzol for both TCR sequencing and RNA sequencing. The library came from multiplex PCR. Instrument used: Illumina HiSeq 4000. TCR beta libraries were built with iRepertoire HTBI primers and Arm-PCR amplification of CDR3 regions. TCRdb reprocessing: public reads trimmed at Q25 with fastp, clones called with MiXCR, in-frame beta chains kept. Each record represents a unique CDR3 protein, reported with the most common genes and DNA among its rows. The sample records 400,000 to 500,000 distinct CDR3 sequences, 20% to 25% of which are singletons. Around 12% of the sample goes to the ten largest clones.

The sequences come from peripheral blood mononuclear cells (PBMCs), collected when the disease was refractory, from a patient treated with antithyroid drugs. These receptors were taken from a female donor with Graves disease.

Comment on this clonotype: Just one base apart from a much larger clone, this may be a read error. The J gene is TRBJ2-2, the V gene TRBV6-5, with D unresolved. This CDR3 has 15 residues. Germline V gene data show CDR1 as MNHEY and CDR2 as SVGAGI. The CDR3, as DNA: TGTGCCAGCAGTCACTCGCGACCGAACACCGGGGAGCTGTTTTTT. Translated, it gives CASSHSRPNTGELFF.

This clonotype turned up a few times. The J gene is TRBJ2-7, the V gene TRBV30, with 11 bases identical to TRBD2. With V trimmed by 3 bases and J by 2 bases, 0 bases remained unmatched. Germline V gene sequence: CDR1 GTSNPN, CDR2 SVGIG (reference sequence). CDR3 length: 13 residues. CDR3 bases: TGTGCCTGGAGGACTAGCGGGGCCTACGAGCAGTACTTC. Encoded protein: CAWRTSGAYEQYF.

This clonotype was counted a few times. This sequence joins TRBV20-1 and TRBJ2-7; tentative D call: TRBD2 (6 bases). CDR1 and CDR2 (germline): DFQATT, SNEGSKA (reference sequence). CDR3 length: 13 residues. The ends were cut back, 5 bases at V and 3 bases at J, with 14 bases in the middle. This CDR3 is CSARGTGNYEQYF. The DNA of the CDR3 is TGCAGTGCTCGTGGGACTGGAAACTACGAGCAGTACTTC.

This clonotype was seen more than once but under ten times. This chain connects TRBV9 to TRBJ2-2; D gene uncertain. V was cut by 6 bases and J by 1 base, with 10 bases left in between. Germline values: CDR1 SGDLS, CDR2 YYNGEE. This CDR3 is built from 14 residues. This CDR3 is CASTSRMNTGELFF. DNA for the CDR3: TGTGCCAGCACTTCCCGGATGAACACCGGGGAGCTGTTTTTT.

The chain couples TRBV10-3 to TRBJ2-2; D call uncertain. CDR3 length equals 16 residues. The germline V and J ends were trimmed by 2 bases and 1 base, with 11 bases remaining between them. Germline V gene data show CDR1 as ENHRY and CDR2 as SYGVKD. The chain's CDR3 is CAISEPFDGNTGELFF. The CDR3 bases are TGTGCCATCAGTGAGCCATTTGATGGGAACACCGGGGAGCTGTTTTTT.

This clonotype has ten or more counts. CDR3 sequence reads: CASSANEEQYF. DNA of the CDR3: TGTGCCAGCAGCGCGAATGAGGAGCAGTACTTC. The chain joins TRBV9 to TRBJ2-7; D is ambiguous. The V gene lost 3 bases and the J gene lost 7 bases, with 8 bases spanning the gap. The CDR3 has 11 residues. CDR1 and CDR2 from the germline V gene are SGDLS and YYNGEE. The whole variable domain, remainder taken from reference TRBV9 and TRBJ2-7, is DSGVTQTPKHLITATGQRVTLRCSPRSGDLSVYWYQQSLDQGLQFLIQYYNGEERAKGNILERFSAQQFPDLHSELNLSSLELGDSALYFCASSANEEQYFGPGTRLTVT.

The chain is built from TRBV15 and TRBJ2-1; D call uncertain. The CDR3 has 15 residues. The V end was cut by 0 bases, the J end by 7 bases, with 13 bases between. Germline V gene lookup returns CDR1 LNHNV and CDR2 YYDKDF (reference sequence). The CDR3 region has the DNA TGTGCCACCAGCAGAGATCTGGTAGTTGGAAATGAGCAGTTCTTC. Its protein product is CATSRDLVVGNEQFF. Variable domain in full (rest from reference TRBV15 and TRBJ2-1): DAMVIQNPRYQVTQFGKPVTLSCSQTLNHNVMYWYQQKSSQAPKLLFHYYDKDFNNEADTPDNFQSRRPNTSFCFLDIRSPGLGDTAMYLCATSRDLVVGNEQFFGPGTRLTVL.

This clonotype was observed a single time. The junction and the germline gene differ at one end; a read error may be behind it. The chain carries TRBV6-2 or TRBV6-3 and TRBJ2-5; TRBD1 might be the D (5 bases). Germline-derived CDR1 and CDR2 are MNHEY and SVGEGT. CDR3 length: 17 amino acids. Here the CDR3 DNA reads TGTGCCAGCAGTTACTCCATGAGTGGGGCAGGGATAGAGACCCGGTACTTC. Translated: CASSYSMSGAGIETRYF.

The rearrangement joins TRBV4-1 to TRBJ1-3; D gene unclear. V shed 3 bases and J shed 0 bases, with 12 bases lying between them. The CDR3 spans 16 residues. CDR1 and CDR2 from the germline V gene are MGHRA and YSYEKL. The CDR3 sequence: CASSQIRATSGNTIYF. In nucleotides, the CDR3 is TGCGCCAGCAGCCAGATAAGGGCCACCTCTGGAAACACCATATATTTT.

This clonotype was recorded a few times. The rearrangement joins TRBV6-5 to TRBJ1-4, with a possible D match to TRBD1 (5 bases). V lost 6 bases to trimming and J lost 0 bases, with 14 bases between them. The CDR3 runs 16 residues. Germline V gene sequence: CDR1 MNHEY, CDR2 SVGAGI. The CDR3 spells CASSYAGGATNEKLFF. The DNA for the CDR3 is TGTGCCAGCAGCTACGCCGGGGGTGCAACTAATGAAAAACTGTTTTTT.

This clonotype was seen more than once but under ten times. The chain uses TRBV7-2 and TRBJ2-5; D unresolved. Germline V gives CDR1 SGHTA, CDR2 FQGNSA. With 2 bases removed from V and 5 bases from J, the gap between germline ends came to 21 bases. The length of the CDR3 is 17 residues. The CDR3 sequence is CASSLNAPNNPGETQYF. In nucleotides, the CDR3 is TGTGCCAGCAGCTTAAATGCCCCGAACAACCCCGGGGAGACCCAGTACTTC.

This clonotype was detected a few times. The chain joins TRBV7-2 to TRBJ2-7; D ambiguous. Trimming removed 2 bases from V and 0 bases from J, with 8 bases in between. Germline CDR1 and CDR2: SGHTA and FQGNSA. This CDR3 region has 14 residues. The CDR3 protein is CASSLRRSSYEQYF. The CDR3 nucleotides are TGTGCCAGCAGCTTAAGGCGGAGCTCCTACGAGCAGTACTTC.

This clonotype appeared many times. CDR3 coding DNA: TGTGCCAGCAGTTCAGCGGCATCCGGAGCTAACTATGGCTACACCTTC. Protein sequence: CASSSAASGANYGYTF. The rearrangement joins TRBV12-3 or TRBV12-4 to TRBJ1-2, with no clear D. The CDR3 has 16 amino acids. Trimming left V 4 bases short and J 0 bases short, with 15 bases between.

This clonotype was seen repeatedly, ten times or more. V gene TRBV28 combines with J gene TRBJ1-1; 9 nucleotides agree with TRBD1. This CDR3 is 13 amino acids long. Germline CDR1 MDHEN, CDR2 SYDVKM. The V and J ends lost 5 bases and 10 bases, in that order; junction bases with no gene match: 8. The CDR3 sequence: CASSPWTGEPAFF. CDR3 coding DNA: TGTGCCAGCAGTCCCTGGACAGGGGAGCCAGCTTTCTTT.

V is TRBV5-5 and J is TRBJ1-3, with 7 nucleotides matching TRBD1. The trim removed 4 bases at V and 7 bases at J, leaving 5 bases unmatched. Germline CDR1 and CDR2: SGHKS and YYEKEE (reference sequence). The CDR3 extends over 13 amino acids. The chain's CDR3 is CASSPMTGNTIYF. The DNA for the CDR3 is TGTGCCAGCAGCCCGATGACAGGGAACACCATATATTTT.

On this clonotype itself: The junction differs from germline at one of its ends, possibly a read error. The chain uses TRBV2 and TRBJ1-1; TRBD1 might be the D (5 bases). Germline assignment: CDR1 SNHLY and CDR2 FYNNEI. This CDR3 comprises 15 residues. The CDR3 DNA sequence: TGTGCCGGCAGTGAGCAGGGCGGAACAGACACTGAAGCTTTCTTT. This gives the protein CAGSEQGGTDTEAFF.